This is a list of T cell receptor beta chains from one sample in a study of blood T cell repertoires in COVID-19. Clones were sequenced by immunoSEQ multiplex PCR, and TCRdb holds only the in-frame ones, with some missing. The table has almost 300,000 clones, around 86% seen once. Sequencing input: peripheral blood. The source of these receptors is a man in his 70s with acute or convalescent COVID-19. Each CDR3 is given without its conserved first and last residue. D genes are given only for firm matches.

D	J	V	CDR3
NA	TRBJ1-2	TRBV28	ASSPSAGLGYT
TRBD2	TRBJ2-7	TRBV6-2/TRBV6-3	ASSHAGTSGTYEQY
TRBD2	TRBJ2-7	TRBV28	ASSQLAARSSYEQY
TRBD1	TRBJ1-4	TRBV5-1	ASSLGQGEKLF
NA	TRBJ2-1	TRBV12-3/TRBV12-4	ASTLVNEQF
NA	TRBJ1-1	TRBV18	ASSPRPTGGTEAF
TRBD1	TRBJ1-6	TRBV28	ASSPGTEPIHYNSPLH
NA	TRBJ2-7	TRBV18	ASSPPADKYYEQY
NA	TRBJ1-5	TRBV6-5	ASSYSTGFSNQPQH
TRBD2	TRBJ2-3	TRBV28	ASSLPVLAGGGTDTQY
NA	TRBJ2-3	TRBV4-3	ASSQDRGSSTDTQY
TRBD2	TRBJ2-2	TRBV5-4	ASSLVPSGGGNTGELF
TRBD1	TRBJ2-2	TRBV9	ASSQQGAGTGELF
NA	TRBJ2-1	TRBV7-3	ASSPLGEFKNEQF
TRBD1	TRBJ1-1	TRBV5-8	ASTQGGRTEAF
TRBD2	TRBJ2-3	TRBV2	ASRRELALSTDTQY
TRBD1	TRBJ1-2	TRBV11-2	ASSPDRAAGYT
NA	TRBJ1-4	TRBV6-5	ASSYSFAATNEKLF
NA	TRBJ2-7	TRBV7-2	ASSSLPYEQY
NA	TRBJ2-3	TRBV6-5	ASSGGRTDTQY
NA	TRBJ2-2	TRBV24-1	ATSDTGLSGELF
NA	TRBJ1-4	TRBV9	ASSSQDSSTNEKLF
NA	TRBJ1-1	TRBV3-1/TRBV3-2	ASSRQLNTEAF
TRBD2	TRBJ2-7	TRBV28	ASSGGQILGLAGGAETYEQY
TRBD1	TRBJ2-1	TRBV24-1	ATSHPSGQGLRSWNEQF
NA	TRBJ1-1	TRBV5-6	ASSQLDRNTEAF
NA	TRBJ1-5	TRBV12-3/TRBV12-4	ASSPDGAQPQH
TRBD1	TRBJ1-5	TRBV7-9	ASSLGTGPGSNQPQH
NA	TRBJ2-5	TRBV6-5	ASSYSGHLFQETQY
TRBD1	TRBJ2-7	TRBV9	ASSVSTGDYEQY
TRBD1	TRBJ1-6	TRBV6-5	ASSFRQGAQNSPLH